The 28 T cell receptor beta chains presented below share a single source sample, sequenced in a study of blood T cell repertoires in COVID-19. Sequencing was performed with immunoSEQ multiplex PCR; in TCRdb, only in-frame clones are kept and a portion is missing. The table records some 180,000 clones, roughly 89% of them present only once. The sample consisted of peripheral blood. The source of these receptors is a man aged 45-65 years with acute or convalescent COVID-19.

CDR3 sequence reads: CASSSGGRGRTLHF. DNA of the CDR3: TGTGCCAGCAGCTCCGGCGGCAGGGGGCGTACCCTCCACTTT. The chain uses TRBV7-2 and TRBJ1-6; TRBD1 matches 8 bases. Germline V CDR1 and CDR2: SGHTA, FQGNSA. Unmatched junction bases numbered 10, after V lost 4 bases and J lost 14 bases. The CDR3 consists of 14 residues.

The V call is TRBV9, the J call TRBJ1-3; no clear D gene. The CDR3 is 16 amino acids. Germline V lookup: CDR1 SGDLS, CDR2 YYNGEE. V lost 3 bases and J 0 bases, leaving 13 bases between the germline ends. CDR3 coding DNA: TGTGCCAGCAGCGAAACCATGGAGAGCTCTGGAAACACCATATATTTT. The encoded protein is CASSETMESSGNTIYF.

This clone was counted a single time. The chain links TRBV5-1 to TRBJ1-2; D is perhaps TRBD1 (6 bases). Germline-derived CDR1 and CDR2 are SGHRS and YFSETQ. V was clipped by 3 bases and J by 2 bases, with 14 bases between them. The CDR3 totals 15 residues. The CDR3 DNA sequence: TGCGCCAGCAGCTCGGGGACCGGGACAAACTATGGCTACACCTTC. As protein: CASSSGTGTNYGYTF.

The gene calls are TRBV4-3 and TRBJ2-3, with 9 bases matching TRBD1. The CDR3 is 15 amino acids. J lost 3 bases, V lost 5 bases, and 6 bases had no gene match. CDR1 is LGHNA, CDR2 YSLEER, per germline. For the CDR3, the DNA is TGCGCCAGCAGCAACGGACAGGGGCCGACAGATACGCAGTATTTT. Translation: CASSNGQGPTDTQYF.

V gene TRBV28 combines with J gene TRBJ1-4; unclear D gene. The CDR3 runs 15 residues. Germline V CDR1 and CDR2: MDHEN, SYDVKM. V dropped 7 bases and J dropped 1 base, with 13 bases sitting between them. CDR3 bases: TGTGCCAGCACCATCAGACGGGGAACTAATGAAAAACTGTTTTTT. It specifies CASTIRRGTNEKLFF. Combining the CDR3 with reference TRBV28 and TRBJ1-4 gives the whole variable domain DVKVTQSSRYLVKRTGEKVFLECVQDMDHENMFWYRQDPGLGLRLIYFSYDVKMKEKGDIPEGYSVSREKKERFSLILESASTNQTSMYLCASTIRRGTNEKLFFGSGTQLSVL.

The J gene is TRBJ1-2, the V gene TRBV3-1 (or the pseudogene TRBV3-2); 8 bases line up with TRBD1. This CDR3 region has 16 residues. Germline values: CDR1 LGHDT, CDR2 YNNKEL (reference sequence). Germline trimming cut 1 base from V and 7 bases from J; bases unmatched to any gene: 11. CDR3 sequence (DNA): TGTGCCAGCAGCCAAGGAGTCAGGACAGGGCTCAGTGGCTACACCTTC. Encoded protein: CASSQGVRTGLSGYTF.

This rearrangement joins TRBV4-1 to TRBJ2-4, with 9 bases matching TRBD2. The CDR3 is made up of 17 amino acids. Germline values: CDR1 MGHRA, CDR2 YSYEKL. J gave up 6 bases and V 1 base, and 10 bases lay outside the gene matches. This CDR3 is CASSQATAGGGGNIQYF. The CDR3 DNA is TGCGCCAGCAGCCAAGCCACGGCAGGCGGGGGGGGAAACATTCAGTACTTC.

This clone came up a few times. Other DNA sequences in this sample translate to the same CDR3. This chain joins TRBV4-2 and TRBJ2-1; 9 bases line up with TRBD2. Germline lookup yields CDR1 LGHNA and CDR2 YNFKEQ. This CDR3 spans 16 amino acids. Trimming removed 0 bases from V and 4 bases from J; junction bases left unmatched: 4. The CDR3 bases are TGTGCCAGCAGCCAAGATCTTGCGGGGGGGTACAATGAGCAGTTCTTC. Amino acids: CASSQDLAGGYNEQFF.

This chain's CDR3 is CASSPRTGRGTEAFF. The DNA for the CDR3 is TGTGCCAGCAGTCCTCGGACAGGGAGGGGCACTGAAGCTTTCTTT. This chain connects TRBV27 to TRBJ1-1, with 8 positions matching TRBD1. The CDR3 loop spans 15 amino acids. V lost 5 bases, J lost 4 bases, and 9 bases stayed unmatched. Germline CDR1 is MNHEY and CDR2 is SMNVEV (reference sequence).

V and J are TRBV27 and TRBJ1-1; maybe TRBD1 (6 bases). The V gene lost 5 bases and the J gene lost 0 bases, with 16 bases spanning the gap. There are 16 residues in the CDR3. Germline-derived CDR1 and CDR2 are MNHEY and SMNVEV (reference sequence). This chain's CDR3 is CASSHYRASMNTEAFF. The CDR3, as DNA: TGTGCCAGCAGTCACTACAGGGCCAGCATGAACACTGAAGCTTTCTTT.

This sequence joins TRBV4-1 and TRBJ1-2; 9 bases are shared with TRBD1. The germline gives CDR1 MGHRA, CDR2 YSYEKL. Trimming cost V 4 bases and J 3 bases; bases outside gene matches: 6. This CDR3 region has 15 residues. The CDR3 region is CASSPGDRVDYGYTF. CDR3 bases: TGCGCCAGCAGCCCAGGGGACAGGGTCGACTATGGCTACACCTTC.

V and J are TRBV6-2 or TRBV6-3 and TRBJ1-2; D gene ambiguous. The CDR3 is 12 residues long. V was cut by 2 bases and J by 7 bases, with 8 bases left in between. Germline V CDR1 and CDR2: MNHEY, SVGEGT. CDR3 protein: CASSYPVFGYTF. CDR3 in DNA: TGTGCCAGCAGTTACCCGGTTTTTGGCTACACCTTC.

V is TRBV12-3 or TRBV12-4 and J is TRBJ1-2, with D unresolved. The germline V and J ends were trimmed by 3 bases and 2 bases, with 7 bases remaining between them. This CDR3 comprises 13 residues. CDR3 coding DNA: TGTGCCAGCAGTTTGGCAGAAAACTATGGCTACACCTTC. The encoded protein is CASSLAENYGYTF.

The rearrangement links TRBV30 to TRBJ1-4; D is uncertain. The V end lost 2 bases, the J end lost 0 bases, and 7 bases lay between the germline ends. Germline CDR1 GTSNPN, CDR2 SVGIG (reference sequence). This CDR3 has 14 residues. CDR3 DNA: TGTGCCTGGAGTCCGGTGTCAACTAATGAAAAACTGTTTTTT. As protein: CAWSPVSTNEKLFF.

DNA for the CDR3: TGTGCCAGCAGCCTACTTTCGGGATACAATGAGCAGTTCTTC. This encodes CASSLLSGYNEQFF. The chain carries TRBV3-1 (or the pseudogene TRBV3-2) and TRBJ2-1; D perhaps matches TRBD2 (5 bases). The CDR3 is 14 residues long. V lost 4 bases and J 4 bases, leaving 11 bases between the germline ends. CDR1 is LGHDT, CDR2 YNNKEL, per germline (reference sequence).

This chain joins TRBV21-1 and TRBJ1-5. TRBV21-1 counts as a pseudogene. The CDR3 covers 14 residues. The CDR3 loop reads CASSKRTDFQPQHF. CDR3 DNA: TGTGCCAGCAGCAAACGTACGGACTTTCAGCCCCAGCATTTT.

The V gene is TRBV7-3, the J gene TRBJ2-1; tentatively, D is TRBD1 (6 bases). This CDR3 contains 14 residues. The germline gives CDR1 SGHTA, CDR2 FQGTGA. Trimming stripped 3 bases from V and 10 bases from J, with 16 bases between. The CDR3 is CASSFGLDRREQFF. CDR3 in DNA: TGTGCCAGCAGCTTTGGGCTAGACAGGCGGGAGCAGTTCTTC.

This clone was detected only once. The chain has TRBV6-5 and TRBJ1-1; D gene uncertain. CDR1 and CDR2 (germline): MNHEY, SVGAGI. Trimming left V 6 bases short and J 5 bases short, with 13 bases between. The CDR3 loop spans 13 amino acids. The CDR3 loop is CASRGWGETEAFF. CDR3 sequence (DNA): TGTGCCAGCAGGGGCTGGGGAGAGACTGAAGCTTTCTTT.

V and J are TRBV5-4 and TRBJ2-1, with TRBD2 matching 8 bases. Germline V gene lookup returns CDR1 SGHNT and CDR2 YYREEE (reference sequence). V was clipped by 3 bases and J by 0 bases; unmatched bases: 2. The length of the CDR3 is 15 residues. The CDR3 here is CASSSGTSSYNEQFF. Here the CDR3 DNA reads TGTGCCAGCAGCTCCGGGACTAGCTCCTACAATGAGCAGTTCTTC.

The V call is TRBV4-1, the J call TRBJ2-1, with 9 positions matching TRBD1. The CDR3 has 15 residues. Germline-derived CDR1 and CDR2 are MGHRA and YSYEKL. V gave up 2 bases and J gave up 2 bases; unmatched junction bases: 1. The CDR3 loop is CASSQRQGAYNEQFF. CDR3 DNA: TGCGCCAGCAGCCAACGACAGGGGGCCTACAATGAGCAGTTCTTC.

The chain recombines TRBV5-4 with TRBJ1-5, with D tentatively TRBD1 (6 bases). The CDR3 runs 13 residues. Trimming took off 2 bases at V and 7 bases at J, with 10 bases between the two ends. The germline gives CDR1 SGHNT, CDR2 YYREEE (reference sequence). The CDR3 region is CASSLDRRQPQHF. Here the CDR3 DNA reads TGTGCCAGCAGCTTAGACAGGAGACAGCCCCAGCATTTT.

The rearrangement uses TRBV3-1 (or the pseudogene TRBV3-2) and TRBJ2-7; 10 bases map to TRBD2. The J segment lost 3 bases and the V segment lost 0 bases, leaving 5 bases of the junction unmatched. The CDR3 length is 16 residues. Germline CDR1 reads LGHDT; CDR2 reads YNNKEL (reference sequence). The CDR3 region is CASSQDQRGGGYEQYV. CDR3 bases: TGTGCCAGCAGCCAAGATCAGCGGGGGGGAGGCTACGAGCAGTACGTC.

This chain uses TRBV4-1 with TRBJ2-1; 11 positions agree with TRBD2. This CDR3 is 15 amino acids long. The V gene's germline CDR1 is MGHRA and CDR2 YSYEKL. V lost 4 bases and J lost 2; bases outside the gene matches: 1. CDR3 sequence reads: CASSLTSGTYNEQFF. CDR3 coding DNA: TGCGCCAGCAGCCTGACTAGCGGGACCTACAATGAGCAGTTCTTC.

V gene TRBV5-1 combines with J gene TRBJ2-3, with TRBD2 matching over 8 bases. Germline V gene lookup returns CDR1 SGHRS and CDR2 YFSETQ. The CDR3 totals 15 residues. Trimming removed 1 base from V and 4 bases from J; junction bases left unmatched: 5. CDR3 sequence: CASSLWSSGPDTQYF. The DNA for the CDR3 is TGCGCCAGCAGCTTGTGGTCTAGCGGGCCAGATACGCAGTATTTT. The full variable domain, completed using reference TRBV5-1 and TRBJ2-3, is KAGVTQTPRYLIKTRGQQVTLSCSPISGHRSVSWYQQTPGQGLQFLFEYFSETQRNKGNFPGRFSGRQFSNSRSEMNVSTLELGDSALYLCASSLWSSGPDTQYFGPGTRLTVL.

This sequence joins TRBV19 and TRBJ1-5, with 7 positions matching TRBD1. Germline loops: CDR1 LNHDA, CDR2 SQIVND (reference sequence). The ends lost 4 bases at V and 6 bases at J; junction bases unmatched: 3. The CDR3 consists of 13 residues. The CDR3 is CASSNDRVQPQHF. DNA of the CDR3: TGTGCCAGTAGTAACGACAGGGTTCAGCCCCAGCATTTT.

The V gene is TRBV7-3, the J gene TRBJ1-6; weak D call: TRBD1 (5 bases). Germline V gives CDR1 SGHTA, CDR2 FQGTGA. The CDR3 is 16 amino acids. V was clipped by 2 bases and J by 6 bases, with 14 bases between them. CDR3 region: CASSLLGDGSNSPLHF. As DNA, the CDR3 is TGTGCCAGCAGCTTATTAGGGGATGGAAGTAATTCACCCCTCCACTTT.

This clone was seen just once. The gene calls are TRBV7-3 and TRBJ2-6, with D possibly TRBD2 on 5 matching bases. The CDR3 loop spans 14 amino acids. Germline V gives CDR1 SGHTA, CDR2 FQGTGA. V shed 5 bases and J shed 3 bases, with 8 bases lying between them. CDR3 loop: CASSAGGGANVLTF. The CDR3 region has the DNA TGTGCCAGCAGCGCGGGTGGTGGGGCCAACGTCCTGACTTTC.

The chain links TRBV28 to TRBJ2-4; 13 bases line up with TRBD2. The germline V gene encodes CDR1 MDHEN and CDR2 SYDVKM. The CDR3 consists of 17 residues. J lost 1 base, V lost 6 bases, and 6 bases had no gene match. The CDR3 region is CASSPGLAGKAKNIQYF. As DNA, the CDR3 is TGTGCCAGCAGCCCGGGACTAGCGGGGAAGGCCAAAAACATTCAGTACTTC. Full variable domain (remainder filled in from reference TRBV28 and TRBJ2-4): DVKVTQSSRYLVKRTGEKVFLECVQDMDHENMFWYRQDPGLGLRLIYFSYDVKMKEKGDIPEGYSVSREKKERFSLILESASTNQTSMYLCASSPGLAGKAKNIQYFGAGTRLSVL.